The 5 T cell receptor beta chains reported below all come from one sample, sequenced in a study of cytomegalovirus exposure and HLA in healthy donors. The PCR used 60 Vbeta and 13 Jbeta primers. Libraries were prepared by immunoSEQ multiplex PCR; TCRdb keeps only in-frame clonotypes and omits some of them. This table has tens of thousands of clones, around two thirds appearing once. Sequenced input: PBMCs. The receptor source for this set is a woman aged 55-75 years in good health and CMV-seropositive.

The sample holds a few counts of this clone. The CDR3 loop is CATSGAGSQPQHF. The DNA for the CDR3 is TGTGCCACTTCTGGGGCAGGCTCCCAGCCCCAGCATTTT. This chain joins TRBV27 and TRBJ1-5, with a weak D call TRBD1 (5 bases). There are 13 residues in the CDR3. Germline CDR1 MNHEY, CDR2 SMNVEV (reference sequence). The V end was cut by 10 bases, the J end by 7 bases, with 17 bases between.

The chain joins TRBV5-5 to TRBJ1-5; a possible D gene is TRBD1 (6 bases). CDR1 SGHKS and CDR2 YYEKEE come from the germline V gene (reference sequence). V lost 0 bases to trimming and J lost 1 base, with 8 bases between them. The CDR3 loop spans 15 amino acids. CDR3 DNA sequence: TGTGCCAGCAGCTTGGTGGGGGCAAGCAATCAGCCCCAGCATTTT. Its translation is CASSLVGASNQPQHF.

The genes are TRBV7-9 and TRBJ1-1; D gene ambiguous. The ends were cut back, 0 bases at V and 7 bases at J, with 15 bases in the middle. Germline-derived CDR1 and CDR2 are SEHNR and FQNEAQ (reference sequence). This CDR3 spans 15 amino acids. This CDR3 is CASSLAQGGEGEAFF. In DNA form, the CDR3 reads TGTGCCAGCAGCTTAGCGCAAGGTGGAGAGGGTGAAGCTTTCTTT. The full variable domain, completed using reference TRBV7-9 and TRBJ1-1, is DTGVSQNPRHKITKRGQNVTFRCDPISEHNRLYWYRQTLGQGPEFLTYFQNEAQLEKSRLLSDRFSAERPKGSFSTLEIQRTEQGDSAMYLCASSLAQGGEGEAFFGQGTRLTVV.

The rearrangement joins TRBV13 to TRBJ2-2; TRBD1 agrees at 9 bases. CDR3 size: 16 residues. V trimming: 5 bases; J trimming: 3 bases; junction bases outside the gene matches: 7. The germline CDR1 and CDR2 sequences are PRHDT and FYEKMQ (reference sequence). CDR3 region: CASSALTGGYTGELFF. CDR3 nucleotides: TGTGCCAGCAGCGCACTAACAGGGGGCTACACCGGGGAGCTGTTTTTT.

This chain links TRBV7-2 with TRBJ1-2; 8 positions match TRBD1. Trimming removed 1 base from V and 6 bases from J; junction bases left unmatched: 4. The CDR3 loop spans 14 amino acids. Germline V gene lookup returns CDR1 SGHTA and CDR2 FQGNSA. The CDR3 spells CASSLGQGSDGYTF. The DNA for the CDR3 is TGTGCCAGCAGCTTAGGACAGGGGAGTGATGGCTACACCTTC.